Listed below are T cell receptor beta chains from one sample, sequenced in a study of PD-1 blockade in classical Hodgkin lymphoma. Some clones are missing from TCRdb's copy, which holds only in-frame ones; the method was immunoSEQ multiplex PCR. This sample yields 40,000 to 55,000 clones, of which about three quarters are seen a single time; 37% belongs to the top ten. This specimen consisted of peripheral blood mononuclear cells (PBMCs), obtained before the fourth cycle of nivolumab. The receptor source for this set is a human donor with classical Hodgkin lymphoma. The CDR3 runs from the conserved cysteine through the conserved F or W. The D gene is left open where the match is weak. The size of a clone is reported for some rows only, either as once, few or many, or as a class for expanded clones.

.,.,TRBJ1-1,TRBV18,TGTGCCAGCTCAGTAACACAGGAGCTCAACACTGAAGCTTTCTTT,CASSVTQELNTEAFF
.,.,TRBJ1-3,TRBV10-3,TGTGCCATCAGAGCTAGGACGCCCTCTGGAAACACCATATATTTT,CAIRARTPSGNTIYF
.,.,TRBJ2-1,TRBV11-2,TGTGCCAGCAGTCCCGGACTCAACAATGAGCAGTTCTTC,CASSPGLNNEQFF
.,.,TRBJ1-6,TRBV19,TGTGCCAGTAGTATCAGAGGGGAAGGTAATTCACCCCTCCACTTT,CASSIRGEGNSPLHF
TRBD2,.,TRBJ2-1,TRBV9,TGTGCCAGCAGCGTAGTTCTAGCGGGGGGCCTACAGTTCTTC,CASSVVLAGGLQFF
.,once,TRBJ1-1,TRBV5-1,TGCGCCAGCAGCTTAACCAGGACAGCGAACACTGAAGCTTTCTTT,CASSLTRTANTEAFF
.,.,TRBJ1-5,TRBV6-5,TGTGCCAGCAGTTCCTCATATAGCAATCAGCCCCAGCATTTT,CASSSSYSNQPQHF
.,.,TRBJ1-4,TRBV25-1,TGTGCCAGCAGGTCCAGGACGGGTGAAAAACTGTTTTTT,CASRSRTGEKLFF
.,.,TRBJ1-2,TRBV6-6,TGTGCCAGCAGTTCGACGACAGGTGGATCCTATGGCTACACCTTC,CASSSTTGGSYGYTF
.,.,TRBJ2-5,TRBV29-1,TGCAGCGCCGGGGGACCCGCATTTGGGACCCAGTACTTC,CSAGGPAFGTQYF